This T cell receptor beta chain was captured in a study of identical twins. CDR3 length: 15 amino acids. Losses at the gene ends were 8 bases for V and 5 bases for J; bases not matched to a gene: 10. Germline V CDR1 and CDR2: SNHLY, FYNNEI. TCRdb redid the calling of the 5' RACE reads with MiXCR, one entry per CDR3 protein. The sample has hundreds of thousands of distinct CDR3 sequences, less than 8% seen once. This clonotype was counted at least ten times. Antigen specificity is unknown. Notes on the study in general: Reduced insertions were recorded for abundant cord blood beta clonotypes, with no such pattern in memory repertoires. Within twin pairs, the out-of-frame alpha sequences they shared showed excess low generation probability. Analyses based on zero insertions could be partly confounded by invariant MAIT and iNKT cells.

These data were likewise used in another study, on yellow fever vaccine responses in identical twins.

The chain recombines TRBV2 with TRBJ2-2, with 8 bases lining up with TRBD1. Sequencing was carried out using memory (CD45RO+) T cells sorted from blood. This clonotype was obtained from a woman aged 18-29 years in good health. The CDR3 loop is CASASGQGRTGELFF. The CDR3 bases are TGTGCCAGCGCCTCAGGACAGGGTCGAACCGGGGAGCTGTTTTTT.